The next 24 T cell receptor beta chains were all read from a single sample in a study of blood T cell repertoires in COVID-19. Clones were read by immunoSEQ multiplex PCR, and TCRdb kept only the in-frame ones, dropping some. The sample has some 62,000 clones, over 65% seen once; the top ten hold 11% to 15%. The sequenced material came from peripheral blood. The receptors here all came from a man aged 55 to 70 with COVID-19, enrolled during active disease.

The chain employs TRBV3-1 (or the pseudogene TRBV3-2) and TRBJ2-3, with 13 bases lining up with TRBD2. The CDR3 sequence is 16 residues long. The germline gives CDR1 LGHDT, CDR2 YNNKEL (reference sequence). With 6 bases clipped from V and 2 bases from J, the junction kept 5 bases outside the gene matches. CDR3 sequence reads: CASSIGTSGATDTQYF. In DNA, the CDR3 is TGTGCCAGCAGTATAGGGACTAGCGGGGCCACAGATACGCAGTATTTT.

CDR3 sequence: CASSQQGADYEQYF. CDR3 DNA sequence: TGTGCCAGCAGCCAGCAGGGGGCGGACTACGAGCAGTACTTC. The V gene is TRBV4-2, the J gene TRBJ2-7; 8 nucleotides line up with TRBD1. Germline V lookup: CDR1 LGHNA, CDR2 YNFKEQ. The CDR3 loop spans 14 amino acids. Losses at the gene ends were 3 bases for V and 3 bases for J; bases not matched to a gene: 4.

This chain links TRBV6-5 with TRBJ2-1; D perhaps matches TRBD1 (5 bases). The germline gives CDR1 MNHEY, CDR2 SVGAGI. V was pared by 8 bases and J by 1 base, with 15 bases between. The CDR3 contains 15 residues. The CDR3 DNA reads as TGTGCCAGCGAACAGGCGACAGAATCCTACAATGAGCAGTTCTTC. Protein sequence: CASEQATESYNEQFF.

This chain links TRBV30 with TRBJ1-5, with TRBD1 matching over 11 bases. The germline V gene encodes CDR1 GTSNPN and CDR2 SVGIG (reference sequence). CDR3 length: 16 residues. Trimming took 4 bases from V and 2 from J; bases not matched to a gene: 7. The CDR3 DNA follows: TGTGCCTGGACCCGAGGGACAGGGGGTGGCAATCAGCCCCAGCATTTT. It yields the protein CAWTRGTGGGNQPQHF.

This clone appeared a single time. V gene TRBV28 combines with J gene TRBJ1-2; 8 bases agree with TRBD1. The CDR3 is 14 residues long. J lost 1 base, V lost 5 bases, and 3 bases had no gene match. Germline CDR1 and CDR2: MDHEN and SYDVKM. The CDR3 protein is CASSPDRGNYGYTF. CDR3 nucleotides: TGTGCCAGCAGTCCCGACAGGGGTAACTATGGCTACACCTTC.

This clone was seen a few times. The chain carries TRBV11-2 and TRBJ1-3; D gene unclear. The CDR3 is 12 amino acids. Germline lookup yields CDR1 SGHAT and CDR2 FQNNGV. The V and J ends lost 4 bases and 5 bases respectively, with 6 bases between them. The CDR3 protein is CASSSLRNTIYF. The CDR3 DNA reads as TGTGCCAGCAGCTCACTCCGAAACACCATATATTTT.

This sequence joins TRBV6-4 and TRBJ2-1; the match to TRBD2 covers 8 bases. The CDR3 consists of 13 residues. Germline V gene sequence: CDR1 MRHNA, CDR2 SNTAGT. The V gene end was trimmed by 6 bases and the J gene end by 7 bases; junction bases not matched to a gene: 5. The CDR3, as DNA: TGTGCCAGCAGCCGGGAGGGTATGAATGAGCAGTTCTTC. Translated: CASSREGMNEQFF.

The chain joins TRBV9 to TRBJ2-5; weak D call: TRBD1 (6 bases). CDR3 length: 15 amino acids. V gave up 1 base and J gave up 2 bases, with 12 bases separating them. CDR1 is SGDLS and CDR2 is YYNGEE in the germline V gene. CDR3 sequence reads: CASSVNPTGQETQYF. CDR3 sequence (DNA): TGTGCCAGCAGCGTAAACCCGACAGGTCAAGAGACCCAGTACTTC.

This chain connects TRBV24-1 to TRBJ2-2, with D possibly being TRBD2 (5 bases). Per the germline V gene, CDR1 is KGHDR and CDR2 is SFDVKD. Trimming removed 1 base at V and 5 bases at J, with 7 bases between. This CDR3 region has 14 residues. CDR3 bases: TGTGCCACCAGTGATTTCGGGATAACCGGGGAGCTGTTTTTT. Encoded protein: CATSDFGITGELFF.

The chain joins TRBV9 to TRBJ2-3; perhaps TRBD2 as D (5 bases). The ends were cut back, 1 base at V and 2 bases at J, with 8 bases in the middle. The CDR3 has 14 amino acids. Per germline, CDR1 SGDLS and CDR2 YYNGEE. The CDR3: CASSVRGNTDTQYF. CDR3 nucleotides: TGTGCCAGCAGCGTACGGGGAAACACAGATACGCAGTATTTT.

The rearrangement joins TRBV29-1 to TRBJ1-4, with 8 bases aligning to TRBD1. In germline, CDR1 is SQVTM, CDR2 ANQGSEA. CDR3 length: 15 residues. The V segment lost 0 bases and the J segment 6 bases; nucleotides outside the gene matches: 6. The CDR3 loop is CSVEERTGGDEKLFF. For the CDR3, the DNA is TGCAGCGTTGAAGAGAGAACAGGGGGAGATGAAAAACTGTTTTTT.

The chain combines TRBV13 with TRBJ2-1; 11 nucleotides line up with TRBD2. Looked up from germline, CDR1 is PRHDT and CDR2 is FYEKMQ (reference sequence). This CDR3 comprises 16 residues. The junction had 10 bases not matched to a gene; V was cut back by 4 bases and J by 8 bases. CDR3 sequence reads: CASSSGRSGRAYEQFF. The DNA for the CDR3 is TGTGCCAGCAGCTCCGGCCGTAGCGGGAGGGCCTATGAGCAGTTCTTC.

This clone was detected only a few times. This rearrangement joins TRBV19 to TRBJ1-1; D ambiguous. Per the germline V gene, CDR1 is LNHDA and CDR2 is SQIVND (reference sequence). The V and J ends lost 3 bases and 1 base respectively, with 12 bases between them. The CDR3 is 15 amino acids. The CDR3 spells CASSILGMANTEAFF. DNA for the CDR3: TGTGCCAGTAGTATCCTCGGGATGGCGAACACTGAAGCTTTCTTT.

The rearrangement joins TRBV24-1 to TRBJ2-3; D call uncertain. V dropped 1 base and J dropped 1 base, with 8 bases sitting between them. CDR3 length: 15 amino acids. Germline V gene data show CDR1 as KGHDR and CDR2 as SFDVKD. The CDR3 protein is CATSDLGSGTDTQYF. The CDR3 DNA follows: TGTGCCACCAGTGATTTAGGCAGCGGCACAGATACGCAGTATTTT.

The chain recombines TRBV5-4 with TRBJ2-2; 9 bases are shared with TRBD2. The junction had 4 bases not matched to a gene; V was cut back by 4 bases and J by 0 bases. The CDR3 spans 16 residues. CDR1 is SGHNT, CDR2 YYREEE, per germline (reference sequence). For the CDR3, the DNA is TGTGCCAGCAGCCCGGGACTAGCCCCGAACACCGGGGAGCTGTTTTTT. It is translated as CASSPGLAPNTGELFF.

The chain uses TRBV10-2 and TRBJ2-1; TRBD2 is a possible D gene (6 bases). The CDR3 has 14 residues. V was pared by 7 bases and J by 6 bases, with 16 bases between. CDR1 and CDR2 from the germline V gene are WSHSY and SAAADI. CDR3 DNA sequence: TGCGCCAGCATGGGCGGGATGAGAAGCAATGAGCAGTTCTTC. Encoded protein: CASMGGMRSNEQFF.

The gene calls are TRBV2 and TRBJ1-2, with unresolved D. The CDR3 is made up of 12 amino acids. Per the germline V gene, CDR1 is SNHLY and CDR2 is FYNNEI. V lost 3 bases to trimming and J lost 8 bases, with 10 bases between them. CDR3 sequence (DNA): TGTGCCAGCAGTGATTTGGCGGTCGGCTACACCTTC. Translation gives CASSDLAVGYTF.

This sequence joins TRBV29-1 and TRBJ2-7; 10 nucleotides align to TRBD2. V dropped 4 bases and J dropped 4; count of bases not matched to a gene: 4. The CDR3 covers 13 residues. The germline CDR1 and CDR2 sequences are SQVTM and ANQGSEA. This chain's CDR3 is CSVVTSGSYEQYF. The DNA for the CDR3 is TGCAGCGTTGTGACTAGCGGGTCTTACGAGCAGTACTTC.

The chain recombines TRBV28 with TRBJ2-5, with D perhaps TRBD1 (5 bases). V lost 5 bases, J lost 5 bases, and 15 bases lay in between. This CDR3 contains 14 residues. CDR1 MDHEN and CDR2 SYDVKM come from the germline V gene. The CDR3 DNA is TGTGCCAGCAGTAGAACTGGGGCGCTTGAGACCCAGTACTTC. Translated: CASSRTGALETQYF.

This rearrangement joins TRBV5-5 to TRBJ2-3; D is perhaps TRBD1 (5 bases). V was clipped by 4 bases and J by 6 bases, with 15 bases between them. This CDR3 contains 14 residues. Looked up from germline, CDR1 is SGHKS and CDR2 is YYEKEE (reference sequence). The CDR3 loop reads CASSRVIQGDTQYF. The CDR3 coding sequence is TGTGCCAGCAGCCGCGTCATTCAGGGCGATACGCAGTATTTT.

V gene TRBV11-2 combines with J gene TRBJ1-4, with 7 bases matching TRBD1. CDR1 is SGHAT and CDR2 is FQNNGV in the germline V gene. V lost 11 bases, J lost 1 base, and 4 bases stayed unmatched. CDR3 length: 13 amino acids. The CDR3 DNA reads TGTGCCTCAGCAGGGGGAACTAATGAAAAACTGTTTTTT. Its protein product is CASAGGTNEKLFF. The complete variable domain, with remaining parts taken from reference TRBV11-2 and TRBJ1-4, reads EAGVAQSPRYKIIEKRQSVAFWCNPISGHATLYWYQQILGQGPKLLIQFQNNGVVDDSQLPKDRFSAERLKGVDSTLKIQPAKLEDSAVYLCASAGGTNEKLFFGSGTQLSVL.

The genes are TRBV10-2 and TRBJ1-2; D not resolved. The CDR3 is 13 residues long. Looked up from germline, CDR1 is WSHSY and CDR2 is SAAADI. V was shortened by 4 bases and J by 3 bases, with 9 bases between the two germline ends. The DNA for the CDR3 is TGCGCCAGCAGTGCTGCGGGAGACTATGGCTACACCTTC. It is translated as CASSAAGDYGYTF.

This rearrangement joins TRBV18 to TRBJ2-7; D might be TRBD2 (7 bases). With 1 base removed from V and 6 bases from J, the gap between germline ends came to 25 bases. CDR3 length equals 18 residues. CDR1 and CDR2 from the germline V gene are KGHSH and LQKENI. CDR3 region: CASSPQVGGGALASEQYF. The CDR3 nucleotides are TGTGCCAGCTCACCACAGGTTGGAGGGGGGGCTCTCGCTTCCGAGCAGTACTTC.

The rearrangement links TRBV7-3 to TRBJ2-7; TRBD2 might be the D (5 bases). CDR1 is SGHTA and CDR2 is FQGTGA in the germline V gene. The V end was cut by 0 bases, the J end by 3 bases, with 12 bases between. CDR3 size: 15 residues. This CDR3 is CASSLTSGTGYEQYF. CDR3 coding DNA: TGTGCCAGCAGCTTAACGTCGGGAACCGGCTACGAGCAGTACTTC. Full variable domain (missing parts from reference TRBV7-3 and TRBJ2-7): GAGVSQTPSNKVTEKGKYVELRCDPISGHTALYWYRQSLGQGPEFLIYFQGTGAADDSGLPNDRFFAVRPEGSVSTLKIQRTERGDSAVYLCASSLTSGTGYEQYFGPGTRLTVT.